This is a list of T cell receptor beta chains from one sample in a study of vaccination and CD4 T cells after COVID-19. TCRdb itself ran the PCR reads through MiXCR, one entry per CDR3 protein. Seen here are 20,000 or so distinct CDR3 sequences, 67% observed once, and the top ten hold less than 10%. No antigen has been assigned to these receptors. Sequenced material: CD4+ T cells from blood, cultured in vitro. Receptor source: a human donor who had recovered from COVID-19. Each CDR3 is given with its conserved first and last residue. D genes are given only for firm matches. Size is omitted from some rows. Given values are once, few, many or a class for expanded clones.

cdr3_nt cdr3_aa d_call v_call clone_size j_call
TGTGCCAGCAGTTTATCGGGTCCCAGGGTCAATCAGCCCCAGCATTTT CASSLSGPRVNQPQHF NA TRBV27 NA TRBJ1-5
TGTGCCAGTAGCACCCCCGGACTAGTCGGGCCGACAGATACGCAGTATTTT CASSTPGLVGPTDTQYF TRBD2 TRBV19 NA TRBJ2-3
TGTGCCAGCAGTAAGGACAGGGGGAGCACCATATATTTT CASSKDRGSTIYF TRBD1 TRBV6-1 few TRBJ1-3
TGTGCCAGCAGTTTAGGGGACTCCTTCCAAGAGACCCAGTACTTC CASSLGDSFQETQYF NA TRBV28 once TRBJ2-5
TGTGCCAGCAGCGTAGAGGCACAAGGCGGCTCACCCCTCCACTTT CASSVEAQGGSPLHF NA TRBV9 once TRBJ1-6
TGTGCCAGCAGCTACAGGAATAGCAATCAGCCCCAGCATTTT CASSYRNSNQPQHF NA TRBV21-1 few TRBJ1-5
TGTGCCACCAGCAGAGATCCCGGGGGCCATAATGAAAAACTGTTTTTT CATSRDPGGHNEKLFF NA TRBV15 NA TRBJ1-4
TGTGCCAGCAGCTACCAGACAGGGAGCTCTGGAAACACCATATATTTT CASSYQTGSSGNTIYF TRBD1 TRBV6-5 NA TRBJ1-3
TGTGCCAGCAGTCGACAGGGGGCCCCCTACGAGCAGTACTTC CASSRQGAPYEQYF TRBD1 TRBV28 once TRBJ2-7
TGTGCCAGCAGCCACAGGACGGGGGGAAACACCATATATTTT CASSHRTGGNTIYF NA TRBV3-1 NA TRBJ1-3
TGTGCCAGTACTAGCGGACCCCTCGATACGCAGTGTTTT CASTSGPLDTQCF TRBD2 TRBV6-2/TRBV6-3 NA TRBJ2-3